This TCR beta chain was sequenced during a study of blood T cells in healthy people across ages (dated by TCRdb to the mid-2010s). Notes on the research overall: In model experiments, template switching captured about one uniquely barcoded TCR beta cDNA molecule for every two T cells. Two additional independent replicas of 1 million unique cDNA reads from the same blood draw were analyzed for two donors (one aged 18 to 30 and one aged 80 or older). The donors were divided into four age groups: young (average 16 years), middle-aged (around 41), aged (62) and long-lived (about 90). To avoid experimental bias, donors of different ages were randomly spread across the sequencing lanes. Using deep sequencing normalized with unique cDNA molecular identifiers, the study measured how TCR beta repertoire diversity changes with age.

Donors were about 36 systemically healthy Caucasian individuals from Russia aged 6 to 90 years. Approximately 9.3 milliliters of peripheral blood were drawn from each donor into EDTA-treated Vacutainer tubes. Ficoll-Paque density-gradient centrifugation was used to isolate PBMCs, with at least 7 million obtained per sample. Trizol reagent was used to extract total RNA from PBMCs, with at least 6 micrograms per sample. For every donor, an aliquot of PBMCs went through flow cytometry to measure the percentages of naive CD45RAhigh/CD27high T cells. There are a few counts of this clonotype. This clone's antigen is unknown. The sample holds no much larger clone one base away, and base qualities are not on file. The germline V gene (reference sequence) specifies DFQATT as CDR1 and SNEGSKA as CDR2. The V end gives up 5 bases and the J end 1 base, leaving 2 bases in the junction not matched to a gene. The CDR3 runs 13 residues from the cysteine to the phenylalanine. Kept here is only the CDR3 DNA, which spans 39 bases and is read in frame from base 1.

Receptor amplification or capture employed 5' RACE. The sequencing machine was an Illumina HiSeq 2500. A second PCR of roughly 7 to 11 cycles was performed with a sample-barcoded 5' primer and a J-beta primer mix. A template-switch 5' adaptor carrying 12 random nucleotides introduced a unique molecular identifier onto each TCR beta cDNA molecule. Each sample yielded at least 3 million CDR3-containing paired-end reads. First-strand cDNA synthesis was performed from all RNA using the Mint cDNA synthesis kit, with priming by a TRBC-specific oligonucleotide. All cDNA was treated with uracil-DNA glycosylase and then went through a first 18-cycle PCR with the universal primers M1SS and BC2_uni_R. Per the original workflow: Each sample was normalized by randomly selecting 1 million high-quality reads, each carrying a distinct molecular identifier. Instead of being binned into consensus sequences, reads with shared molecular identifiers were discarded. MiTCR, run with a Q25 quality threshold and the strictest error-elimination algorithm, handled CDR3 identification, clonotype clustering and error correction. A nonparametric unseen species model with Euler transformation was used to estimate lower-bound total TCR beta diversity. In TCRdb, the public reads were trimmed at Q25 with fastp and aligned with MiXCR, with productive beta chains retained. Rows matching on CDR3 protein sequence are summarized as one entry with the most common DNA and genes. For this entry, the V and J calls and clone size follow TCRdb and not the study's own pipeline. Present in this sample are about 1.1 million distinct CDR3 sequences, around two fifths of which were seen just once. The top ten clonotypes cover less than 15% of the sample.

Paper-wide results and their limitations: Because profiling used bulk unsorted PBMCs, naive and antigen-experienced compartments could not be compared conclusively. As age increased, observed TCR beta diversity per million T cells dropped in a roughly linear way, and a significant reduction was already evident by age roughly 40. Compared with the aged group, the long-lived group had more naive CD4+ T cells, fewer expanded clones and increased TCR diversity, a pattern suggesting age selection. Estimates of total diversity based on one million sequenced T cells were regarded as lower bounds and as underestimates. Because donor CMV infection status was unknown, age-related changes in expanded clonotypes were potentially confounded. There was a strong correlation between observed TCR beta diversity and the percentage of naive T cells measured by flow cytometry.

The sequence joins TRBV20-1 to TRBJ1-1, with 9 junctional bases fitting TRBD1. Sequencing used blood. This sequence originates from a young man in good health. The nucleotide sequence is TGCAGTGCTGGACAGGGGACGAACACTGAAGCTTTCTTT. Protein translation: CSAGQGTNTEAFF.